This T cell receptor (beta chain) was recovered during a study of blood T cells in healthy people across ages. Findings and limits, study-wide: Shifts in expanded clonotypes may have been confounded by donor CMV status, which was unknown.

V shed 4 bases, J shed 0 bases, and the junction held 5 bases outside the gene matches. The CDR3 totals 16 residues. Germline values: CDR1 MGHRA, CDR2 YSYEKL. A second about 7 to 11 cycle PCR used barcoded and J-beta primers. TCRdb redid the calling of the 5' RACE reads with MiXCR, one entry per CDR3 protein. Of about 640,000 distinct CDR3 sequences listed, roughly three fifths are singletons. As concerns this clonotype: Its antigen is unidentified.

The genes are TRBV4-1 and TRBJ2-3; 9 bases align to TRBD1. The sample was blood. This receptor was identified in a man aged 55 to 70 in good health. For the CDR3, the DNA is TGCGCCAGCAGCCCACAGGGGGCAGTGAGCACAGATACGCAGTATTTT. Amino acid sequence: CASSPQGAVSTDTQYF.